This T cell receptor (beta chain) came from a study of spatial heterogeneity in lung cancer (dated by TCRdb to the late 2010s). At the level of the whole study: Beta-chain transcripts were consistently detected in greater numbers than alpha-chain transcripts, which likely reflected higher beta-chain transcript abundance. TCR transcript counts in tumor regions correlated strongly with a T cell transcriptional module score from matched bulk RNA-seq. In the raw uncorrected reads, each unique combination of TCR and UMI appeared more than ten times on average. In non-small cell lung cancer, the study quantitatively compared TCR alpha and beta repertoires across several tumor regions, matched nontumor lung, and blood. Nonsynonymous mutation counts, determined by whole-exome sequencing of tumor tissue, were related to features of the TCR repertoire. At surgery, both alpha and beta chains were TCR-sequenced in about 200 tumor regions, fewer than 85 matched nontumor lung samples and around 50 PBMC samples.

Library prep was done by 5' RACE. This sample was sequenced with a NextSeq 500. The TCR library protocol attached a unique molecular identifier to each TCR cDNA molecule to allow correction of PCR and sequencing errors. In the paper's pipeline: TCR identification, UMI-based error correction and CDR3 extraction were all carried out with Decombinator tools. TCRs above a frequency of 2 per 1,000, corresponding to the top 1% of the tumor frequency distribution, were defined as expanded. Expanded tumor TCRs statistically deemed absent (corrected P<0.05) from at least one tumor region were classed as regional, and all other expanded tumor TCRs were classed as ubiquitous. Renyi diversity was calculated using the R vegan package after each repertoire was subsampled 100 times to 5,000 TCRs. CDR3 similarity networks were built from amino acid triplet string-kernel similarity, connecting CDR3s with pairwise similarity above 0.82. TCRdb trimmed the raw reads at Q25, called clones with MiXCR and kept productive beta chains. Every distinct CDR3 protein forms one entry, paired with its most common genes and DNA. It is TCRdb's table, rather than the study itself, that gives the V and J calls and clone size. This sample has approximately 6,800 distinct CDR3 sequences in its table, and about 14% of those were observed once. Approximately 9.8% of the sample is in the top ten clones.

The label giving this sample's time point can be read as: sample taken at primary tumor resection. The donors were 60 to 80 patients from the lung TRACERx cohort who had early-stage, untreated non-small cell lung cancer. For TCR sequencing, whole RNA was extracted from tumor and nontumor lung tissue, or from cryopreserved PBMC samples, and no cell sorting was done. A patient was chosen for TCR sequencing only when enough RNA was available from at least two tumor regions. Before being selected, tumor and adjacent nontumor lung specimens were reviewed by a lung pathologist. What the study reported, not specific to this receptor: Counts of ubiquitous and regional expanded TCRs correlated with counts of ubiquitous and regional nonsynonymous mutations, respectively. The number of expanded intratumoral alpha and beta TCRs correlated with the tumor nonsynonymous mutation count. Confirming at a functional level the hypothesis that regional TCRs recognize regional mutations was considered to require additional single-cell paired TCR alpha and beta sequencing. TCR-seq was estimated to cover only approximately 6.4% of tumor T cells for alpha chains and approximately 12% for beta chains.

CDR1 and CDR2 are drawn from the germline V gene: SGHRS, YFSETQ. The CDR3 spans 15 residues, from the cysteine through the phenylalanine. Solely the CDR3 DNA is kept, with 45 bases framed from the first base. Relative to germline, V is 4 bases shorter and J is 7 bases shorter, with 18 bases between their ends. In regard to this clonotype: It lacks a known antigen. One base away there is no much larger clone; base qualities are not given.

In this chain, TRBV5-1 is recombined with TRBJ2-1; matching of 5 bases hints at TRBD2 as the D gene. The TCR comes from a male donor with early-stage non-small cell lung cancer. The specimen comprised lung tumor tissue, sampled at surgery. The nucleotides read TGCGCCAGCAGCCTCTCGGGCCACGGGGAGAATGAGCAGTTCTTC. This codes for CASSLSGHGENEQFF.